The 24 T cell receptor beta chains presented below share a single source sample, sequenced in a study of T cell responses to AZD1222 COVID-19 vaccine. Using immunoSEQ multiplex PCR, the repertoire was profiled, and TCRdb retains in-frame clones only, with some absent. Counted here are 140,000 to 150,000 clones, about 94% occurring once; the ten biggest clones make up roughly 5%. The specimen comprised peripheral blood, sampled on day 0 of AZD1222 vaccination. The source is an adult in good health.

The V gene is TRBV29-1, the J gene TRBJ2-3; 15 bases match TRBD2. V dropped 6 bases and J dropped 2; count of bases not matched to a gene: 9. The CDR3 runs to 17 residues. Germline values: CDR1 SQVTM, CDR2 ANQGSEA. The CDR3 loop reads CSVGTSGRNPLTDTQYF. The CDR3, as DNA: TGCAGCGTGGGGACTAGCGGGAGGAATCCACTCACAGATACGCAGTATTTT.

The CDR3 region has the DNA TGTGCCAGCAGCCTCCGGATAGCGGGACCCCACGAGCAGTACTTC. It translates to CASSLRIAGPHEQYF. The chain employs TRBV7-6 and TRBJ2-7; TRBD2 aligns across 8 bases. Germline CDR1 reads SGHVS; CDR2 reads FNYEAQ. CDR3 length: 15 amino acids. V dropped 5 bases and J dropped 5; count of bases not matched to a gene: 11.

CDR3 amino acids: CASSVDVGGTDTQYF. The CDR3 DNA is TGTGCCAGCAGCGTAGATGTAGGAGGGACAGATACGCAGTATTTT. This chain connects TRBV9 to TRBJ2-3; tentatively, D is TRBD2 (6 bases). Germline V gives CDR1 SGDLS, CDR2 YYNGEE. The CDR3 is made up of 15 amino acids. Trimming shortened V by 0 bases and J by 3 bases, and 11 bases separated the two germline ends.

The chain carries TRBV19 and TRBJ1-6; D not resolved. Trimming removed 7 bases from V and 4 bases from J, with 8 bases in between. The CDR3 runs to 13 residues. Germline lookup yields CDR1 LNHDA and CDR2 SQIVND (reference sequence). The CDR3 protein is CASNQTYNSPLHF. CDR3 in DNA: TGTGCCAGTAATCAGACATATAATTCACCCCTCCACTTT.

The table lists this clone with a few counts. The rearrangement links TRBV2 to TRBJ2-3; no definite D call. The CDR3 consists of 12 residues. V was shortened by 8 bases and J by 3 bases, with 9 bases between the two germline ends. The V gene's germline CDR1 is SNHLY and CDR2 FYNNEI. The CDR3 DNA reads as TGTGCCAGCGGCCTAGTAACAGATACGCAGTATTTT. Protein: CASGLVTDTQYF. The full variable domain, rest sourced from reference TRBV2 and TRBJ2-3, is EPEVTQTPSHQVTQMGQEVILRCVPISNHLYFYWYRQILGQKVEFLVSFYNNEISEKSEIFDDQFSVERPDGSNFTLKIRSTKLEDSAMYFCASGLVTDTQYFGPGTRLTVL.

The chain has TRBV6-5 and TRBJ2-7; D is unclear. Germline lookup yields CDR1 MNHEY and CDR2 SVGAGI. Between the trimmed V and J ends, which lost 2 bases and 1 base, there was a span of 6 bases. This CDR3 spans 13 amino acids. CDR3 coding DNA: TGTGCCAGCAGTTACGTGACTTCCTACGAGCAGTACTTC. This gives the protein CASSYVTSYEQYF.

This clone was detected a few times. The chain employs TRBV18 and TRBJ2-7; TRBD1 agrees at 8 bases. Germline loops: CDR1 KGHSH, CDR2 LQKENI. The CDR3 is 16 residues long. J was trimmed by 0 bases and V by 3 bases; bases with no gene match: 7. CDR3 amino acids: CASSPSQTGVSYEQYF. CDR3 nucleotides: TGTGCCAGCTCACCCTCTCAGACAGGGGTCTCCTACGAGCAGTACTTC.

This chain joins TRBV4-2 and TRBJ1-1; D is unresolved. Trimming shortened V by 2 bases and J by 2 bases, and 6 bases separated the two germline ends. Looked up from germline, CDR1 is LGHNA and CDR2 is YNFKEQ. The CDR3 is 13 amino acids. The CDR3 region has the DNA TGTGCCAGCAGCCAAATCAGAAACACTGAAGCTTTCTTT. It translates to CASSQIRNTEAFF.

V usage is TRBV19 and J usage is TRBJ2-1; 9 bases are a match to TRBD1. The CDR3 is made up of 14 amino acids. V lost 4 bases to trimming and J lost 8 bases; unmatched junction nucleotides: 6. Germline-derived CDR1 and CDR2 are LNHDA and SQIVND (reference sequence). For the CDR3, the DNA is TGTGCCAGTAGTAGGACAGGGGAGAGGGATGAGCAGTTCTTC. Its translation is CASSRTGERDEQFF.

The J gene is TRBJ2-7, the V gene TRBV27; 9 bases align to TRBD1. This CDR3 contains 15 residues. Germline V gives CDR1 MNHEY, CDR2 SMNVEV (reference sequence). V lost 0 bases and J lost 4; bases outside the gene matches: 4. CDR3 nucleotide sequence: TGTGCCAGCAGTTTATCCGGGACAGGGAGATACGAGCAGTACTTC. Its translation: CASSLSGTGRYEQYF.

The V gene is TRBV6-5, the J gene TRBJ1-1; D not resolved. The germline CDR1 and CDR2 sequences are MNHEY and SVGAGI. CDR3 size: 13 residues. Trimming removed 5 bases from V and 6 bases from J, with 13 bases in between. The CDR3 DNA reads TGTGCCAGCAGTATGACCCCCGATTCTGAAGCTTTCTTT. Translation gives CASSMTPDSEAFF.

The CDR3 is CAWSPLQDSPLHF. CDR3 in DNA: TGTGCCTGGAGCCCCCTCCAGGATTCACCCCTCCACTTT. The rearrangement links TRBV30 to TRBJ1-6, with D uncertain. Trimming removed 3 bases at V and 8 bases at J, with 11 bases between. Germline values: CDR1 GTSNPN, CDR2 SVGIG (reference sequence). The CDR3 consists of 13 residues.

The rearrangement uses TRBV18 and TRBJ2-1, with D maybe TRBD2 (6 bases). The CDR3 is 14 amino acids. Trimming cost V 2 bases and J 2 bases, with 7 bases left between them. The germline V gene has CDR1 KGHSH and CDR2 LQKENI. For the CDR3, the DNA is TGTGCCAGCTCACCAGAGCGGGCCTACAATGAGCAGTTCTTC. This codes for CASSPERAYNEQFF.

The V call is TRBV19, the J call TRBJ1-1, with 7 bases matching TRBD1. The J segment lost 3 bases and the V segment lost 5 bases, leaving 6 bases of the junction unmatched. Per germline, CDR1 LNHDA and CDR2 SQIVND (reference sequence). This CDR3 region has 14 residues. CDR3 residues: CASSLAGTDTEAFF. As DNA, the CDR3 is TGTGCCAGTAGTCTTGCCGGGACAGACACTGAAGCTTTCTTT. Filled out from reference TRBV19 and TRBJ1-1, the complete variable domain reads DGGITQSPKYLFRKEGQNVTLSCEQNLNHDAMYWYRQDPGQGLRLIYYSQIVNDFQKGDIAEGYSVSREKKESFPLTVTSAQKNPTAFYLCASSLAGTDTEAFFGQGTRLTVV.

This chain joins TRBV28 and TRBJ1-4; D remains unclear. The V end lost 6 bases, the J end lost 7 bases, and 9 bases lay between the germline ends. Germline V gene lookup returns CDR1 MDHEN and CDR2 SYDVKM. The CDR3 length is 12 residues. The CDR3, as DNA: TGTGCCAGCAGCTCCCCAGGTGAAAAACTGTTTTTT. This sequence encodes CASSSPGEKLFF.

This clone was picked up one time. The chain joins TRBV6-2 or TRBV6-3 to TRBJ1-5; 8 nucleotides agree with TRBD1. Germline-derived CDR1 and CDR2 are MNHEY and SVGEGT. CDR3 length: 13 residues. The junction had 2 bases not matched to a gene; V was cut back by 5 bases and J by 5 bases. CDR3 DNA: TGTGCCAGCAGTCACAGGGGGGATCAGCCCCAGCATTTT. Its protein product is CASSHRGDQPQHF.

The chain recombines TRBV30 with TRBJ1-4; perhaps TRBD1 as D (5 bases). V was pared by 4 bases and J by 8 bases, with 14 bases between. Germline assignment: CDR1 GTSNPN and CDR2 SVGIG (reference sequence). This CDR3 is 13 amino acids long. CDR3 bases: TGTGCCTGGAAGGGCAGGGTTGTGGAAAAACTGTTTTTT. This sequence encodes CAWKGRVVEKLFF.

The chain uses TRBV19 and TRBJ1-6, with D possibly TRBD1 on 6 matching bases. Trimming cost V 3 bases and J 8 bases, with 11 bases left between them. The CDR3 contains 14 residues. From germline, CDR1 is LNHDA and CDR2 SQIVND (reference sequence). CDR3 protein: CASSMSGADSPLHF. The CDR3 DNA sequence: TGTGCCAGTAGTATGTCGGGGGCCGATTCACCCCTCCACTTT.

V is TRBV5-1 and J is TRBJ1-5, with 7 bases matching TRBD1. J was trimmed by 3 bases and V by 0 bases; bases with no gene match: 3. Germline CDR1 and CDR2: SGHRS and YFSETQ. The CDR3 has 15 residues. This chain's CDR3 is CASSLGGGDNQPQHF. The DNA of the CDR3 is TGCGCCAGCAGCTTGGGAGGGGGCGACAATCAGCCCCAGCATTTT.

The chain carries TRBV2 and TRBJ1-5, with D possibly TRBD1 on 6 matching bases. Per the germline V gene, CDR1 is SNHLY and CDR2 is FYNNEI. Trimming took 7 bases from V and 0 from J, leaving 10 bases between them. CDR3 length equals 14 residues. The CDR3 sequence: CASNRDGSNQPQHF. The CDR3 bases are TGTGCCAGCAACAGGGATGGTAGCAATCAGCCCCAGCATTTT.

J is TRBJ1-6 and V is TRBV9; 7 positions match TRBD1. This CDR3 is 15 amino acids long. The J segment lost 6 bases and the V segment lost 0 bases, leaving 3 bases of the junction unmatched. In germline, CDR1 is SGDLS, CDR2 YYNGEE. CDR3 nucleotide sequence: TGTGCCAGCAGCGTAGCTCCAGGGGGTAATTCACCCCTCCACTTT. Protein sequence: CASSVAPGGNSPLHF.

The chain couples TRBV2 to TRBJ2-7; 9 nucleotides match TRBD1. This CDR3 is built from 15 residues. V lost 0 bases to trimming and J lost 5 bases; unmatched junction nucleotides: 5. Looked up from germline, CDR1 is SNHLY and CDR2 is FYNNEI. The CDR3 protein is CASSEAQGALNEQYF. CDR3 nucleotide sequence: TGTGCCAGCAGTGAAGCACAGGGGGCGCTTAACGAGCAGTACTTC.

The genes are TRBV5-1 and TRBJ1-1; D call uncertain. The CDR3 sequence is 10 residues long. CDR1 and CDR2 from the germline V gene are SGHRS and YFSETQ. V lost 6 bases and J 2 bases, leaving 2 bases between the germline ends. The CDR3 DNA follows: TGCGCCAGCATAAACACTGAAGCTTTCTTT. Residues: CASINTEAFF.

The V call is TRBV20-1, the J call TRBJ1-2; D is undetermined. CDR1 is DFQATT, CDR2 SNEGSKA, per germline (reference sequence). The CDR3 has 11 residues. Trimming left V 4 bases short and J 8 bases short, with 11 bases between. The CDR3: CSANRGYGYTF. The DNA for the CDR3 is TGCAGTGCTAATCGCGGGTACGGCTACACCTTC.